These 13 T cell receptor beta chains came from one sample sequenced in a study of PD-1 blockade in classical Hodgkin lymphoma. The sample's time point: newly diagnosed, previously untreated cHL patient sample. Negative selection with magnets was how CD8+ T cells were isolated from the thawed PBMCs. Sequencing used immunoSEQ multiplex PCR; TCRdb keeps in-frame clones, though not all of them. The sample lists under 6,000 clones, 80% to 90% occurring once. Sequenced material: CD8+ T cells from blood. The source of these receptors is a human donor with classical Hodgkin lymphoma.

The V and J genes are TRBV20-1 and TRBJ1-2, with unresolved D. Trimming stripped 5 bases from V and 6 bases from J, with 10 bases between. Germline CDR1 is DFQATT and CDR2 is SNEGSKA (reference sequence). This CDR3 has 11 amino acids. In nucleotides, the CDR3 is TGCAGTGCTCTGGGCTTAAATGGCTACACCTTC. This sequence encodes CSALGLNGYTF.

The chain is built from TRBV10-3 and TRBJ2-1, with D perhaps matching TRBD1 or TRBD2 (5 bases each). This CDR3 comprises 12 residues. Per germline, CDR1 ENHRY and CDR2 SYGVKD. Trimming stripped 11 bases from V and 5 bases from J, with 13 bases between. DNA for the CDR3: TGTGCCTCGGGGCCATCGGACAATGAGCAGTTCTTC. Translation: CASGPSDNEQFF.

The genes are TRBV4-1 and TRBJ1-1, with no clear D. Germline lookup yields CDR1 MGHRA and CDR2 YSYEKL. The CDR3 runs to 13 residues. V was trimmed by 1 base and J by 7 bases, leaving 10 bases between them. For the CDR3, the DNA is TGCGCCAGCAGCCAAGTGGGCGCCCTTGAAGCTTTCTTT. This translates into CASSQVGALEAFF.

The CDR3 bases are TGTGCCAGCAGCGTAGGGGCTAGCACTAGCGATGAGCAGTTCTTC. This encodes CASSVGASTSDEQFF. This chain uses TRBV9 with TRBJ2-1, with TRBD2 matching over 7 bases. The CDR3 runs 15 residues. The trim removed 0 bases at V and 8 bases at J, leaving 8 bases unmatched. Germline-derived CDR1 and CDR2 are SGDLS and YYNGEE.

The CDR3 nucleotides read TGCGCCAGCAGCGGTAGCACAGATACGCAGTATTTT. Protein product: CASSGSTDTQYF. V gene TRBV5-1 combines with J gene TRBJ2-3; no firm D call. The CDR3 is 12 amino acids. From germline, CDR1 is SGHRS and CDR2 YFSETQ. The V end was cut by 4 bases, the J end by 0 bases, with 3 bases between.

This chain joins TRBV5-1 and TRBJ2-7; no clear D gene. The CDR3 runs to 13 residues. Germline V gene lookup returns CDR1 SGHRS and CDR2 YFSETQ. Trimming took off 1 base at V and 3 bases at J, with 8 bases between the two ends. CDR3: CASSLKGLYEQYF. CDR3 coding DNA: TGCGCCAGCAGCTTGAAAGGCCTCTACGAGCAGTACTTC.

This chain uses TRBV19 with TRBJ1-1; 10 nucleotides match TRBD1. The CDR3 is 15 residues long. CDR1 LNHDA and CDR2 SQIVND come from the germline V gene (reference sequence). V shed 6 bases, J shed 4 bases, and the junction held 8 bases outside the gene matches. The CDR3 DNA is TGTGCCAGTAGCCCGAAGACAGGGGGCCGCACTGAAGCTTTCTTT. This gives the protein CASSPKTGGRTEAFF.

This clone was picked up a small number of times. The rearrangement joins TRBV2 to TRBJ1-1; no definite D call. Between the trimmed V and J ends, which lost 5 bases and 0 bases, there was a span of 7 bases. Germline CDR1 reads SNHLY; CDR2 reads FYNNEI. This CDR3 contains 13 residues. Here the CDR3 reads CASSRRMNTEAFF. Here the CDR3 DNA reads TGTGCCAGCAGTCGGAGGATGAACACTGAAGCTTTCTTT.

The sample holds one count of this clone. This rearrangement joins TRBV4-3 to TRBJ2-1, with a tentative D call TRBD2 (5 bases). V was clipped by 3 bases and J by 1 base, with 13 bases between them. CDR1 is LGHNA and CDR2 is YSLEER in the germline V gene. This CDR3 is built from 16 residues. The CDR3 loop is CASSQEDLVSYNEQFF. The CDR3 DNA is TGCGCCAGCAGCCAGGAGGACTTGGTGTCCTACAATGAGCAGTTCTTC.

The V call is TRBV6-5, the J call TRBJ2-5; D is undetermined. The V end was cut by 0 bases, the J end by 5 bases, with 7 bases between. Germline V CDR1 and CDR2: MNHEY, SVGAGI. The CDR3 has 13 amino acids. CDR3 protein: CASSYSRTETQYF. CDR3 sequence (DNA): TGTGCCAGCAGTTACTCGAGAACGGAGACCCAGTACTTC.

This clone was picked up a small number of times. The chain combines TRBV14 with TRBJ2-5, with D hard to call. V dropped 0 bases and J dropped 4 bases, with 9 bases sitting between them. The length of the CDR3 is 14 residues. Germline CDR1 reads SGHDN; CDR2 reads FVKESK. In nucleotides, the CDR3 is TGTGCCAGCAGCCAAGATGTGACCCGAGAGACCCAGTACTTC. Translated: CASSQDVTRETQYF.

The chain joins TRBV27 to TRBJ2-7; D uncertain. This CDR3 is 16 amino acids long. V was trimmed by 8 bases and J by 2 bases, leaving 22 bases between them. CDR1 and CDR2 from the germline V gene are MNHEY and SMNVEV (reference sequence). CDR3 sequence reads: CASRSLLAMYPYEQYF. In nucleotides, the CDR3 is TGTGCCAGCCGCAGTTTATTGGCCATGTATCCCTACGAGCAGTACTTC.

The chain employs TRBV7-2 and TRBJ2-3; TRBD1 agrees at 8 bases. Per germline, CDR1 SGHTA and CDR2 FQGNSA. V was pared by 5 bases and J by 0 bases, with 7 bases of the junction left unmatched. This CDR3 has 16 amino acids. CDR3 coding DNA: TGTGCCAGCAGCCGATACAGGGGGAGAAGCACAGATACGCAGTATTTT. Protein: CASSRYRGRSTDTQYF.